This T cell receptor (beta chain) was recorded in a study of liver allograft versus peripheral blood T cells. About the study: Transplanted livers held T cell receptor repertoires, and these were compared with repertoires in recipients' peripheral blood.

The CDR3 is 15 amino acids. CDR1 and CDR2 from the germline V gene are LGHNT and FRNRAP. Worth noting for this clonotype: One junction end does not reproduce the germline sequence, and a read error may be involved.

TCRdb recomputed calls from the reads with MiXCR, one row per CDR3 protein. Of 9,700 or so distinct CDR3 sequences listed, around 26% are singletons. V and J are TRBV12-5 and TRBJ2-6, with D maybe TRBD1 (5 bases). This sequence originates from a human patient who had a liver transplant. Part of the T cell pool may stem from the graft donor. This chain's CDR3 is CASSSGFPGAKVLTF. CDR3 DNA: TGTGCCAGCAGCTCAGGGTTCCCTGGGGCCAAGGTCCTGACTTTC.